These 27 T cell receptor beta chains were all obtained from the same sample, sequenced in a study of cytomegalovirus exposure and HLA in healthy donors. Primers for the PCR totalled 60 Vbeta and 13 Jbeta. Profiling relied on immunoSEQ multiplex PCR, and the TCRdb table lists in-frame clones only, not all of them. The sample carries about 160,000 clones, 60% to 85% recorded once. The material sequenced was PBMCs. All receptors derive from a woman aged 45-60 years in good health and CMV-seropositive.

This clone was counted a single time. The chain couples TRBV2 to TRBJ2-3; a weak D match, TRBD2 (6 bases). Trimming cost V 8 bases and J 6 bases, with 18 bases left between them. The CDR3 extends over 14 amino acids. Germline CDR1 SNHLY, CDR2 FYNNEI. This chain's CDR3 is CASRRLGEEDTQYF. The CDR3 DNA is TGTGCCAGCCGACGGTTGGGGGAGGAGGATACGCAGTATTTT.

The chain employs TRBV7-9 and TRBJ2-5, with 10 bases fitting TRBD1. The CDR3 length is 16 residues. V lost 5 bases and J lost 1; bases outside the gene matches: 7. Germline CDR1 SEHNR, CDR2 FQNEAQ (reference sequence). This chain's CDR3 is CASSGRQGAIQETQYF. Here the CDR3 DNA reads TGTGCCAGCAGCGGTCGACAGGGGGCCATCCAAGAGACCCAGTACTTC.

The genes are TRBV7-7 and TRBJ2-7, with 8 bases fitting TRBD2. The CDR3 runs to 16 residues. Germline loops: CDR1 SSHAT, CDR2 FNYEAQ (reference sequence). V shed 5 bases, J shed 0 bases, and the junction held 9 bases outside the gene matches. DNA of the CDR3: TGTGCCAGCAGCCCTTTAGCGGGGAAGAGCTCCTACGAGCAGTACTTC. Translating it yields CASSPLAGKSSYEQYF.

This rearrangement joins TRBV7-8 to TRBJ1-3; D might be TRBD1 (5 bases). This CDR3 contains 14 residues. Trimming took 2 bases from V and 3 from J, leaving 8 bases between them. Looked up from germline, CDR1 is SGHVS and CDR2 is FQNEAQ. The CDR3 nucleotides read TGTGCCAGCAGCTTAAAGGGGTATGGAAACACCATATATTTT. Amino acids: CASSLKGYGNTIYF.

This clone was observed a handful of times. The chain is built from TRBV4-1 and TRBJ1-5; weak D call: TRBD1 (6 bases). The germline V gene encodes CDR1 MGHRA and CDR2 YSYEKL. V was pared by 0 bases and J by 0 bases, with 12 bases between. The CDR3 covers 17 residues. CDR3 region: CASSQDHRAYSNQPQHF. The CDR3, as DNA: TGCGCCAGCAGCCAAGATCACAGGGCTTATAGCAATCAGCCCCAGCATTTT.

The V and J genes are TRBV4-1 and TRBJ2-1, with a possible D match to TRBD1 (7 bases). CDR3 length: 17 amino acids. CDR1 and CDR2 from the germline V gene are MGHRA and YSYEKL. V was shortened by 4 bases and J by 0 bases, with 16 bases between the two germline ends. In DNA form, the CDR3 reads TGCGCCAGCAGCCCCAGGGGGGCGATGAGCTCCTACAATGAGCAGTTCTTC. Protein product: CASSPRGAMSSYNEQFF.

V is TRBV19 and J is TRBJ1-5; 7 bases are shared with TRBD1. The CDR3 runs 12 residues. In germline, CDR1 is LNHDA, CDR2 SQIVND (reference sequence). V shed 2 bases and J 12 bases; nucleotides not matched to a gene: 4. This chain's CDR3 is CASSILQGYQHF. The CDR3, as DNA: TGTGCCAGTAGTATATTACAGGGGTACCAGCATTTT.

The chain combines TRBV2 with TRBJ2-7; maybe TRBD1 (6 bases). This CDR3 comprises 14 residues. The germline V gene encodes CDR1 SNHLY and CDR2 FYNNEI. Trimming cost V 8 bases and J 2 bases, with 16 bases left between them. CDR3 coding DNA: TGTGCCAGCTCATCACAGGGCTACGCCTACGAGCAGTACTTC. Translated: CASSSQGYAYEQYF.

V is TRBV28 and J is TRBJ1-1; D might be TRBD1 (5 bases). This CDR3 comprises 14 residues. Germline-derived CDR1 and CDR2 are MDHEN and SYDVKM. V was shortened by 3 bases and J by 3 bases, with 11 bases between the two germline ends. The CDR3 DNA reads as TGTGCCAGCAGTTTCGGAGGGACCCACACTGAAGCTTTCTTT. Its protein is CASSFGGTHTEAFF.

The chain uses TRBV5-1 and TRBJ2-1; no reliable D call. The V end was cut by 5 bases, the J end by 1 base, with 13 bases between. Germline V gives CDR1 SGHRS, CDR2 YFSETQ. The CDR3 loop spans 15 amino acids. CDR3 region: CASSLTRRSYNEQFF. The CDR3 DNA reads as TGCGCCAGCAGTCTCACGCGAAGATCCTACAATGAGCAGTTCTTC.

This chain connects TRBV5-1 to TRBJ2-7; 9 nucleotides align to TRBD1. The CDR3 is 13 amino acids. Germline CDR1 SGHRS, CDR2 YFSETQ. V was clipped by 5 bases and J by 3 bases; unmatched bases: 3. The CDR3 DNA sequence: TGCGCCAGCAGACCGGGACAGGGCTACGAGCAGTACTTC. It translates to CASRPGQGYEQYF.

The V gene is TRBV7-6, the J gene TRBJ1-1; 9 bases line up with TRBD1. The germline CDR1 and CDR2 sequences are SGHVS and FNYEAQ. The CDR3 has 13 amino acids. After removal of 5 bases from V and 5 bases from J, the junction contained 3 bases not matched to a gene. The CDR3 is CASSRTGETEAFF. The CDR3 nucleotides read TGTGCCAGCAGCAGGACAGGGGAAACTGAAGCTTTCTTT.

This clone was seen just once. V usage is TRBV7-9 and J usage is TRBJ1-1; TRBD1 agrees at 9 bases. Unmatched junction bases numbered 5, after V lost 5 bases and J lost 1 base. The germline V gene has CDR1 SEHNR and CDR2 FQNEAQ (reference sequence). The CDR3 consists of 15 residues. CDR3 residues: CASSRIQGANTEAFF. CDR3 nucleotides: TGTGCCAGCAGCCGAATACAGGGGGCGAACACTGAAGCTTTCTTT.

This clone occurred once. This sequence joins TRBV4-1 and TRBJ1-6; 7 nucleotides match TRBD1. Per germline, CDR1 MGHRA and CDR2 YSYEKL. This CDR3 region has 14 residues. The junction had 6 bases not matched to a gene; V was cut back by 4 bases and J by 9 bases. The CDR3 protein is CASSLDRKFSPLHF. The DNA of the CDR3 is TGCGCCAGCAGCCTGGACAGGAAGTTTTCACCCCTCCACTTT.

The chain combines TRBV7-6 with TRBJ2-1; a possible D gene is TRBD1 (5 bases). Trimming removed 5 bases at V and 5 bases at J, with 10 bases between. The CDR3 runs 13 residues. The germline V gene encodes CDR1 SGHVS and CDR2 FNYEAQ. DNA of the CDR3: TGTGCCAGCAGCACTCTAGGGGACAATGAGCAGTTCTTC. As protein: CASSTLGDNEQFF.

The rearrangement links TRBV6-5 to TRBJ2-7; D perhaps matches TRBD1 (6 bases). Germline values: CDR1 MNHEY, CDR2 SVGAGI. V gave up 6 bases and J gave up 7 bases, with 10 bases separating them. This CDR3 spans 11 amino acids. CDR3 sequence (DNA): TGTGCCAGCAGATCAGGGGATGAGCAGTACTTC. Protein product: CASRSGDEQYF.

This clone showed up just once. V gene TRBV4-1 combines with J gene TRBJ2-1, with TRBD2 matching 9 bases. Germline values: CDR1 MGHRA, CDR2 YSYEKL. Trimming cost V 0 bases and J 5 bases; bases outside gene matches: 5. The length of the CDR3 is 16 residues. The CDR3 DNA reads TGCGCCAGCAGCCAAGACGGAGCGGGGGGAAACAATGAGCAGTTCTTC. This sequence encodes CASSQDGAGGNNEQFF.

The gene calls are TRBV27 and TRBJ1-2; 11 nucleotides line up with TRBD1. Germline V gene data show CDR1 as MNHEY and CDR2 as SMNVEV (reference sequence). The CDR3 length is 16 residues. V was clipped by 6 bases and J by 4 bases; unmatched bases: 10. The CDR3 loop reads CASSPNPGTGGYGYTF. The CDR3 DNA sequence: TGTGCCAGCAGCCCTAATCCCGGGACAGGGGGCTATGGCTACACCTTC.

The gene calls are TRBV19 and TRBJ1-1, with D possibly TRBD1 on 5 matching bases. The CDR3 runs 13 residues. The germline V gene encodes CDR1 LNHDA and CDR2 SQIVND (reference sequence). Trimming left V 6 bases short and J 2 bases short, with 10 bases between. CDR3 protein: CASRGGINTEAFF. DNA for the CDR3: TGTGCCAGTAGGGGGGGGATTAACACTGAAGCTTTCTTT.

This clone has just one count. The chain employs TRBV4-1 and TRBJ2-1, with 9 bases fitting TRBD2. The CDR3 covers 14 residues. Germline-derived CDR1 and CDR2 are MGHRA and YSYEKL. J lost 6 bases, V lost 3 bases, and 3 bases had no gene match. The CDR3: CASSQQRGVNEQFF. CDR3 DNA: TGCGCCAGCAGCCAGCAGCGGGGGGTCAATGAGCAGTTCTTC.

The rearrangement uses TRBV5-8 and TRBJ2-2; TRBD2 matches at 10 bases. The CDR3 extends over 17 amino acids. Germline lookup yields CDR1 SGHTS and CDR2 YDEGEE. Unmatched junction bases numbered 9, after V lost 2 bases and J lost 5 bases. The CDR3 is CASSLLQLAGSTGELFF. Here the CDR3 DNA reads TGTGCCAGCAGCTTACTCCAACTAGCGGGGTCGACCGGGGAGCTGTTTTTT.

This clone was seen only once. The chain recombines TRBV10-2 with TRBJ1-4; D might be TRBD1 (5 bases). V lost 3 bases and J 10 bases, leaving 15 bases between the germline ends. This CDR3 is 14 amino acids long. Germline lookup yields CDR1 WSHSY and CDR2 SAAADI. For the CDR3, the DNA is TGCGCCAGCAGTGACCCCAGACAGACGGCAAAACTGTTTTTT. This sequence encodes CASSDPRQTAKLFF.

This clone was recorded only once. The J gene is TRBJ2-7, the V gene TRBV13; TRBD1 matches 11 bases. The CDR3 runs 15 residues. Germline CDR1 PRHDT, CDR2 FYEKMQ (reference sequence). Trimming cost V 4 bases and J 3 bases; bases outside gene matches: 5. The CDR3: CASSSRTGGFYEQYF. CDR3 DNA sequence: TGTGCCAGCAGCTCCAGGACAGGGGGCTTCTACGAGCAGTACTTC.

This sequence joins TRBV2 and TRBJ1-2; 7 bases are a match to TRBD1. The germline CDR1 and CDR2 sequences are SNHLY and FYNNEI. The CDR3 contains 14 residues. V gave up 4 bases and J gave up 0 bases; unmatched junction bases: 2. The CDR3 reads CASSGQGANYGYTF. CDR3 DNA sequence: TGTGCCAGCAGTGGACAGGGAGCTAACTATGGCTACACCTTC.

Concerning this clone: A junction boundary mismatches the germline segment, possibly from a read error. The CDR3 protein is CASRAGNEKLLF. CDR3 DNA sequence: TGTGCCAGCAGGGCAGGGAATGAAAAACTGCTTTTT. V gene TRBV6-1 combines with J gene TRBJ1-4; maybe TRBD1 (5 bases). This CDR3 has 12 residues. The germline V gene encodes CDR1 MNHNS and CDR2 SASEGT.

This clone has only one observation. The chain carries TRBV15 and TRBJ2-5; 9 bases align to TRBD2. The J call is uncertain, as TRBJ2-7 better fits the DNA end. The CDR3 runs 16 residues. Germline loops: CDR1 LNHNV, CDR2 YYDKDF (reference sequence). The CDR3 nucleotides read TGTGCCACCAGCAGACGACTTTTAGCGGGGGAGGACGAGCAGTACTTC. This translates into CATSRRLLAGEDEQYF.

This chain uses TRBV9 with TRBJ2-5, with D tentatively TRBD1 (5 bases). V lost 4 bases and J 5 bases, leaving 18 bases between the germline ends. The V gene's germline CDR1 is SGDLS and CDR2 YYNGEE. This CDR3 is 15 amino acids long. CDR3 sequence: CASSQSDSLMETQYF. As DNA, the CDR3 is TGTGCCAGCAGCCAGTCCGACAGCCTGATGGAGACCCAGTACTTC.